The 17 T cell receptor beta chains in this list originate from one sample, sequenced in a study of T cells after yellow fever vaccination. Each CDR3 protein gets one entry after TCRdb re-called the 5' RACE reads with MiXCR. The sample gives a few hundred thousand distinct CDR3 sequences, roughly 10% of which show up once; roughly 18% is in the top ten. The sample here was PBMCs, taken on the day of the first yellow fever vaccination. All receptors come from a man aged 18 to 30 who received the YFV17D yellow fever vaccine.

V is TRBV25-1 and J is TRBJ2-5, with D uncertain. Trimming pared 1 base from V and 5 bases from J, leaving 8 bases between. CDR3 length: 13 amino acids. Germline V gene data show CDR1 as MGHDK and CDR2 as SYGVNS. CDR3 nucleotides: TGTGCCAGCAGTGAATTGGTTACGGAGACCCAGTACTTC. It yields the protein CASSELVTETQYF.

This clonotype was observed at least ten times. This chain links TRBV27 with TRBJ2-3; tentatively, D is TRBD1 or TRBD2 (5 bases each). The V gene's germline CDR1 is MNHEY and CDR2 SMNVEV (reference sequence). The ends were cut back, 3 bases at V and 2 bases at J, with 6 bases in the middle. The CDR3 has 13 amino acids. CDR3 DNA sequence: TGTGCCAGCAGTTTGGGGGTCACAGATACGCAGTATTTT. Residues: CASSLGVTDTQYF.

There are a few counts of this clonotype. The chain carries TRBV5-1 and TRBJ2-7; TRBD1 agrees at 9 bases. Trimming removed 2 bases from V and 0 bases from J; junction bases left unmatched: 3. This CDR3 has 15 residues. Per germline, CDR1 SGHRS and CDR2 YFSETQ. The CDR3, as DNA: TGCGCCAGCAGCTTTGGGACAGGGTCCTCCTACGAGCAGTACGTC. Protein sequence: CASSFGTGSSYEQYV.

In this sample, this clonotype turned up a few times. V gene TRBV2 combines with J gene TRBJ2-2; tentative D call: TRBD2 (5 bases). Germline loops: CDR1 SNHLY, CDR2 FYNNEI. V lost 5 bases, J lost 5 bases, and 12 bases lay in between. CDR3 length: 14 residues. The CDR3 region has the DNA TGTGCCAGCAGTTCCCGGGGAAGGACCGGGGAGCTGTTTTTT. Its translation: CASSSRGRTGELFF.

This clonotype was counted between two and nine times. The J gene is TRBJ2-5, the V gene TRBV28; TRBD2 matches at 8 bases. Germline CDR1 and CDR2: MDHEN and SYDVKM. V lost 2 bases and J lost 3; bases outside the gene matches: 8. The CDR3 sequence is 16 residues long. The CDR3 sequence: CASSLRNSGGEETQYF. The CDR3 DNA is TGTGCCAGCAGTTTACGGAACAGCGGGGGAGAAGAGACCCAGTACTTC.

This clonotype was picked up a small number of times. The chain links TRBV20-1 to TRBJ2-7; TRBD1 agrees at 7 bases. Germline V gene sequence: CDR1 DFQATT, CDR2 SNEGSKA (reference sequence). The CDR3 covers 11 residues. The chain's CDR3 is CSPKQGNEQYF. The CDR3 coding sequence is TGCAGCCCCAAACAGGGGAACGAGCAGTACTTC.

The gene calls are TRBV20-1 and TRBJ1-1, with 7 bases that match TRBD1. The germline V gene has CDR1 DFQATT and CDR2 SNEGSKA (reference sequence). V lost 2 bases, J lost 0 bases, and 9 bases stayed unmatched. CDR3 length: 16 amino acids. CDR3 loop: CSARKGAGGMNTEAFF. The DNA of the CDR3 is TGCAGTGCTAGAAAAGGGGCAGGGGGAATGAACACTGAAGCTTTCTTT.

A few counts support this clonotype. V is TRBV4-1 and J is TRBJ2-3, with a possible D match to TRBD1 (7 bases). The CDR3 runs 18 residues. Trimming shortened V by 4 bases and J by 5 bases, and 25 bases separated the two germline ends. Germline V gene lookup returns CDR1 MGHRA and CDR2 YSYEKL. The CDR3 loop reads CASSRISFGGGSRDTQYF. Written as DNA, the CDR3 is TGCGCCAGCAGCCGTATTTCTTTCGGAGGGGGCTCTAGAGATACGCAGTATTTT.

The V gene is TRBV18, the J gene TRBJ2-5; D is uncertain. This CDR3 contains 13 residues. V was trimmed by 5 bases and J by 5 bases, leaving 12 bases between them. CDR1 and CDR2 from the germline V gene are KGHSH and LQKENI. The CDR3 protein is CASSGGWDETQYF. The CDR3 DNA reads as TGTGCCAGCTCAGGCGGTTGGGATGAGACCCAGTACTTC.

The sample holds many counts of this clonotype. V is TRBV5-1 and J is TRBJ1-5; no clear D. V was shortened by 5 bases and J by 6 bases, with 18 bases between the two germline ends. The CDR3 is made up of 15 amino acids. Germline assignment: CDR1 SGHRS and CDR2 YFSETQ. The CDR3 protein is CASRLLPGLTQPQHF. Written as DNA, the CDR3 is TGCGCCAGCAGGCTACTGCCGGGTCTCACTCAGCCCCAGCATTTT.

This clonotype turned up a few times. The V call is TRBV4-3, the J call TRBJ2-3, with 8 bases identical to TRBD2. The germline V gene encodes CDR1 LGHNA and CDR2 YSLEER. This CDR3 spans 18 amino acids. V gave up 0 bases and J gave up 0 bases; unmatched junction bases: 8. CDR3 loop: CASSQEAGASGSTDTQYF. The CDR3 coding sequence is TGCGCCAGCAGCCAAGAGGCCGGGGCTAGCGGGAGCACAGATACGCAGTATTTT.

The chain has TRBV5-1 and TRBJ2-5; TRBD1 is a possible D gene (6 bases). This CDR3 spans 13 amino acids. Germline V lookup: CDR1 SGHRS, CDR2 YFSETQ. Trimming stripped 5 bases from V and 3 bases from J, with 11 bases between. The CDR3 reads CASRQGTKETQYF. As DNA, the CDR3 is TGCGCCAGCAGACAGGGCACGAAAGAGACCCAGTACTTC.

The chain is built from TRBV7-9 and TRBJ2-5, with D perhaps TRBD1 or TRBD2 (6 bases each). V was shortened by 2 bases and J by 1 base, with 11 bases between the two germline ends. From germline, CDR1 is SEHNR and CDR2 FQNEAQ (reference sequence). The CDR3 loop spans 15 amino acids. The chain's CDR3 is CASSLYGGPQETQYF. The CDR3 DNA reads as TGTGCCAGCAGCTTATACGGGGGCCCCCAAGAGACCCAGTACTTC. The entire variable domain, with the rest obtained from reference TRBV7-9 and TRBJ2-5, is as follows: DTGVSQNPRHKITKRGQNVTFRCDPISEHNRLYWYRQTLGQGPEFLTYFQNEAQLEKSRLLSDRFSAERPKGSFSTLEIQRTEQGDSAMYLCASSLYGGPQETQYFGPGTRLLVL.

This clonotype appeared a single time. The chain couples TRBV4-2 to TRBJ2-5; TRBD1 or TRBD2 may be the D gene (5 bases each). The CDR3 covers 14 residues. The germline V gene encodes CDR1 LGHNA and CDR2 YNFKEQ. The germline V and J ends were trimmed by 4 bases and 3 bases, with 12 bases remaining between them. CDR3 residues: CASSPGLIEETQYF. For the CDR3, the DNA is TGTGCCAGCAGCCCGGGGCTAATAGAAGAGACCCAGTACTTC.

The table lists this clonotype with a few counts. The chain uses TRBV6-5 and TRBJ2-7, with TRBD2 matching over 8 bases. CDR1 is MNHEY, CDR2 SVGAGI, per germline. The length of the CDR3 is 15 residues. V shed 0 bases, J shed 7 bases, and the junction held 8 bases outside the gene matches. The CDR3 region is CASSYSLGAGGEQYV. The CDR3 coding sequence is TGTGCCAGCAGTTACTCCTTGGGGGCGGGGGGAGAGCAGTACGTC.

This chain uses TRBV5-1 with TRBJ2-3; tentatively, D is TRBD1 (6 bases). The V end was cut by 0 bases, the J end by 6 bases, with 11 bases between. This CDR3 comprises 14 residues. Germline CDR1 reads SGHRS; CDR2 reads YFSETQ. CDR3 sequence: CASSLEVGADTQYF. CDR3 bases: TGCGCCAGCAGCTTGGAGGTGGGGGCGGATACGCAGTATTTT.

This clonotype was seen a few times. This sequence joins TRBV11-2 and TRBJ2-2; 12 bases are shared with TRBD1. The V segment lost 4 bases and the J segment 2 bases; nucleotides outside the gene matches: 11. The length of the CDR3 is 19 residues. Germline values: CDR1 SGHAT, CDR2 FQNNGV. The CDR3 sequence: CASSYRDRGRGGNTGELFF. In DNA, the CDR3 is TGTGCCAGCAGCTACCGGGACAGGGGGCGCGGTGGAAACACCGGGGAGCTGTTTTTT. The complete variable domain, with remaining parts taken from reference TRBV11-2 and TRBJ2-2, reads EAGVAQSPRYKIIEKRQSVAFWCNPISGHATLYWYQQILGQGPKLLIQFQNNGVVDDSQLPKDRFSAERLKGVDSTLKIQPAKLEDSAVYLCASSYRDRGRGGNTGELFFGEGSRLTVL.